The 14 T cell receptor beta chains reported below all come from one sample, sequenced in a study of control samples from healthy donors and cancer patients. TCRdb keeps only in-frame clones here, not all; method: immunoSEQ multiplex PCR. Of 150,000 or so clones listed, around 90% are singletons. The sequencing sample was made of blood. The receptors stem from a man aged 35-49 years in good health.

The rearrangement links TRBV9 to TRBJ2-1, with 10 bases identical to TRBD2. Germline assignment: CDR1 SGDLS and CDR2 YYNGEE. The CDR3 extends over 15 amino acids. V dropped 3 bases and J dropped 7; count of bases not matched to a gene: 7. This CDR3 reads CASSAVAGGVNEQFF. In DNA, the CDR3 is TGTGCCAGCAGCGCGGTAGCGGGGGGTGTGAATGAGCAGTTCTTC. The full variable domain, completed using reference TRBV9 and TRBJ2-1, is DSGVTQTPKHLITATGQRVTLRCSPRSGDLSVYWYQQSLDQGLQFLIQYYNGEERAKGNILERFSAQQFPDLHSELNLSSLELGDSALYFCASSAVAGGVNEQFFGPGTRLTVL.

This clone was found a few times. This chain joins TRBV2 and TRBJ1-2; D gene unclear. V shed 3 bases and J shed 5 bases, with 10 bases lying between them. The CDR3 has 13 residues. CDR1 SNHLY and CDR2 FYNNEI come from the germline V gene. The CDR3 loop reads CASSDKQTYGYTF. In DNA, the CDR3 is TGTGCCAGCAGTGATAAACAGACTTATGGCTACACCTTC.

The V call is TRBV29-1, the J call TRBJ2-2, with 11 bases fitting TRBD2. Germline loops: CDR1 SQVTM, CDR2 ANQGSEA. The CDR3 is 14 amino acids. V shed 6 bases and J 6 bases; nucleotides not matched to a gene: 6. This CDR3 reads CSVERLAGSGELFF. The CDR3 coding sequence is TGCAGCGTCGAGCGACTAGCGGGGTCCGGGGAGCTGTTTTTT.

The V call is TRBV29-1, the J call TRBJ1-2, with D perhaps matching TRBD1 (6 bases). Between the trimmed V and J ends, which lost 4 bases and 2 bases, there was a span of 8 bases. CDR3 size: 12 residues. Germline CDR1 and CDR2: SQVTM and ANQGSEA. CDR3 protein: CSVVDRNYGYTF. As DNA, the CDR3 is TGCAGCGTTGTGGACAGAAACTATGGCTACACCTTC.

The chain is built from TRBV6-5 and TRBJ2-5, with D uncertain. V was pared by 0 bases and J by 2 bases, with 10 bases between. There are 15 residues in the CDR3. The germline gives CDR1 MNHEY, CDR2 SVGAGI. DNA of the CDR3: TGTGCCAGCAGTTACTCGAGTCAGCCGCAAGAGACCCAGTACTTC. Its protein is CASSYSSQPQETQYF.

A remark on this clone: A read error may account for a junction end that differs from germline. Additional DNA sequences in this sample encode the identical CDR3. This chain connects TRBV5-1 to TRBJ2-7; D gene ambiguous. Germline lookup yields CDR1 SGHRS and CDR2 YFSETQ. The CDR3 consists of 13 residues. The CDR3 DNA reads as TGCGCCAGCAGCTGGCTGTCCTCCTACGAACAGTACTTC. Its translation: CASSWLSSYEQYF. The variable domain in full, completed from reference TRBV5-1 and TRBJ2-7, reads KAGVTQTPRYLIKTRGQQVTLSCSPISGHRSVSWYQQTPGQGLQFLFEYFSETQRNKGNFPGRFSGRQFSNSRSEMNVSTLELGDSALYLCASSWLSSYEQYFGPGTRLTVT.

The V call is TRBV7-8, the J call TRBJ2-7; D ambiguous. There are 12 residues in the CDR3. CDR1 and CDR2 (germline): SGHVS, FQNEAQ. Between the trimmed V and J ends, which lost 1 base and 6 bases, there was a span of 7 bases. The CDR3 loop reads CASSLDRFEQYF. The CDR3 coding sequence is TGTGCCAGCAGCTTAGACCGCTTCGAGCAGTACTTC.

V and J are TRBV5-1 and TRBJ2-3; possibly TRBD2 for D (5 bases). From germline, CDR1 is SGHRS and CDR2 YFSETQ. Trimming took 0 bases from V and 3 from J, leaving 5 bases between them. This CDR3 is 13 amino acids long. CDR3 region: CASSLGGTDTQYF. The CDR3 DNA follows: TGCGCCAGCAGCTTGGGCGGGACAGATACGCAGTATTTT.

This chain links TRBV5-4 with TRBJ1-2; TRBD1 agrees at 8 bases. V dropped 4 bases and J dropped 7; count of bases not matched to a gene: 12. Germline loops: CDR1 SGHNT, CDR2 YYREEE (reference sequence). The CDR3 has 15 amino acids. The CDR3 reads CASSAQNPGGAGYTF. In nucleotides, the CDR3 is TGTGCCAGCAGCGCGCAGAACCCAGGGGGCGCTGGCTACACCTTC.

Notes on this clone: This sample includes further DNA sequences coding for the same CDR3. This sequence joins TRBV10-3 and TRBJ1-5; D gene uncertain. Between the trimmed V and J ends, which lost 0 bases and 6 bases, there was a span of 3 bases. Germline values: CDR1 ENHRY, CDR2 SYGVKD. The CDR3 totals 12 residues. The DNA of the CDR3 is TGTGCCATCAGTGAGTCGGGTCAGCCCCAGCATTTT. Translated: CAISESGQPQHF.

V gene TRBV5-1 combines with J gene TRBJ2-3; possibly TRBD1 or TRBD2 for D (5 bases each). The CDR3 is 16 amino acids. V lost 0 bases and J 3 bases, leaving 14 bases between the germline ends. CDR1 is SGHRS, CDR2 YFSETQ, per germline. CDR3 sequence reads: CASSLVQGSGTDTQYF. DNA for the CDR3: TGCGCCAGCAGCTTGGTGCAGGGCTCGGGAACAGATACGCAGTATTTT.

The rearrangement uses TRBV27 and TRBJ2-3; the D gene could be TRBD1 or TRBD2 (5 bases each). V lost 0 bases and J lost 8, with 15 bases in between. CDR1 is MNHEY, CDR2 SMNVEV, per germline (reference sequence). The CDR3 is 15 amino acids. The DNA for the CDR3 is TGTGCCAGCAGTTTATCGGGGTCCCGGGGCCGTACGCAGTATTTT. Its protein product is CASSLSGSRGRTQYF.

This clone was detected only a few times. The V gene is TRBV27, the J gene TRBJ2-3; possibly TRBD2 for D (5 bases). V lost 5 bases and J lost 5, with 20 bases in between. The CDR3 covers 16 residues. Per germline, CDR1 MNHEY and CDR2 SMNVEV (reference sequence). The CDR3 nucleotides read TGTGCCAGCAGTCCCTTGGACTCCACCGCGGTAGATACGCAGTATTTT. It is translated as CASSPLDSTAVDTQYF.

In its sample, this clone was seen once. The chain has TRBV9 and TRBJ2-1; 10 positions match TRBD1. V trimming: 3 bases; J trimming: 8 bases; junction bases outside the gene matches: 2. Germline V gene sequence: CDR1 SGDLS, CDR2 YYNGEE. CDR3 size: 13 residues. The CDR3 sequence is CASSEGTGDEQFF. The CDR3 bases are TGTGCCAGCAGCGAAGGGACAGGGGATGAGCAGTTCTTC.